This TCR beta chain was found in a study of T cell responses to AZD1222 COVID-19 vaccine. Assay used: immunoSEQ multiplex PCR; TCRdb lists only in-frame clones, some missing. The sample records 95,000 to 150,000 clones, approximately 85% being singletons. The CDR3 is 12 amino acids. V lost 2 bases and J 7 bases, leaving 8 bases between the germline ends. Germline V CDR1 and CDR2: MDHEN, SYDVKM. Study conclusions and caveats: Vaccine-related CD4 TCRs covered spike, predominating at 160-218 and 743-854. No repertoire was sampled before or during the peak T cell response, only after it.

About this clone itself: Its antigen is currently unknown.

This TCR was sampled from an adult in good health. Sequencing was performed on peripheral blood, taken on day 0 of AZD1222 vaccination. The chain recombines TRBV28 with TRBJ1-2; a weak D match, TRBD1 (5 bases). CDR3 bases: TGTGCCAGCAGTTTACCCGGGGGTGGCTACACCTTC. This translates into CASSLPGGGYTF.